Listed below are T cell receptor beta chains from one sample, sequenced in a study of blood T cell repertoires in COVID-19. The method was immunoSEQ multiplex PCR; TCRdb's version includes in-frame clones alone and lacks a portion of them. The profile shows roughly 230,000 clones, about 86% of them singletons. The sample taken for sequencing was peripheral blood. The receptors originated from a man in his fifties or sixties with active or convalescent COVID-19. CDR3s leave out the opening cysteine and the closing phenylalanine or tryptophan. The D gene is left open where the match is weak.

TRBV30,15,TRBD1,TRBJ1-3,AWSSGQGRISGNTIY
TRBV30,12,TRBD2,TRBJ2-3,AWSKAGGRDTQY
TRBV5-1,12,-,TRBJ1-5,ASSLGYRDQPQH
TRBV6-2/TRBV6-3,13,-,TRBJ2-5,ASSYSRGSQETQY
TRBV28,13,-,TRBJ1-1,ASRSETGRGTEAF
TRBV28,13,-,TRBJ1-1,ASSFPGRVGTEAF
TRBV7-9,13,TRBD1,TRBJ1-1,ASSLERRGRTEAF
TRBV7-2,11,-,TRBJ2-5,ASSRQSEETQY
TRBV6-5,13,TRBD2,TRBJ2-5,ASKSRAGPQETQY
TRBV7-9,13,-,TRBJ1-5,ASSLALRSNQPQH
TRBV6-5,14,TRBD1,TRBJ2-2,ASSYSGQGAGGELF
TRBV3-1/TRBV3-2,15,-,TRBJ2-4,ASSQDIGPGVQNIQY
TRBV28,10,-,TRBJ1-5,ASSFSNQPQH
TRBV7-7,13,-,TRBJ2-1,ASSPGTVGGNEQF
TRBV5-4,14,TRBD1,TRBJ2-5,ASSLEGTGVLETQY
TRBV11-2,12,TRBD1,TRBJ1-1,ASSFRQGGSSAF
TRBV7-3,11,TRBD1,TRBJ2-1,ASSTGVYNEQF
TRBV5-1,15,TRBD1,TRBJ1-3,ASSQTGTGRSGNTIY
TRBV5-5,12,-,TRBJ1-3,ASSLADFGNTIY
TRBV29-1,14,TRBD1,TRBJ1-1,SVKSRGRLLNTEAF
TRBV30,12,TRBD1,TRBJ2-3,AWAKKGAGDTQY
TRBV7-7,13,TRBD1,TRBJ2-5,ASSPTGTAKETQY
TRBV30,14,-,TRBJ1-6,AWRQQTSSYNSPLH
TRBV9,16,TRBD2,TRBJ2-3,ASSVELAGGPMADTQY
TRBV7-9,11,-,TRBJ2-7,ASSRPGGYEQY
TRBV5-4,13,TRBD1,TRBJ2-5,ASSTGTGEGETQY
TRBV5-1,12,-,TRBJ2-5,ASSLSAAQETQY
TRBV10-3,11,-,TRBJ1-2,AISESANYGYT
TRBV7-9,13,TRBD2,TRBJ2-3,ASSLLAGHTDTQY
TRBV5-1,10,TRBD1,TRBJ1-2,ASTNDRGGYT
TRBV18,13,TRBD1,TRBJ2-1,ASSLRDRGRNEQF
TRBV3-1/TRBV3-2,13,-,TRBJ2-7,ASSQLPGVDYEQY
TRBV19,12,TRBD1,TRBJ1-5,ASSGQGGRQPQH
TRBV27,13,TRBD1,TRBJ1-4,ASSPTGGASEKLF
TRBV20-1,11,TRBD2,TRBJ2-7,SASGLAGDEQY
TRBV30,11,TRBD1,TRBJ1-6,AGSGTGHQPLH
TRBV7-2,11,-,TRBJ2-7,ASSLAGGYEQY
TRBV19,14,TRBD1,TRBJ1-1,ASKGRTGVANTEAF
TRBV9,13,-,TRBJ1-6,ASSPRGGWDSPLH
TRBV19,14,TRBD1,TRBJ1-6,ASKTLGQGARSPLH
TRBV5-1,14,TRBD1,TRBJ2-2,ASRSGTGENTGELF
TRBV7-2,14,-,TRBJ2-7,ASSSSFQIGGIEQY
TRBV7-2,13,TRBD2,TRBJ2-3,ASSPLRGGTDTQY
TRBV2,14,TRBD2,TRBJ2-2,ASSGGTSGFTGELF
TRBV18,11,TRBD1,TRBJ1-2,ASSRDRSYGYT
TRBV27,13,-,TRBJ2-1,ASSYAGDTYNEQF
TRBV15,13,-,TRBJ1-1,ATSTPRAGATEAF
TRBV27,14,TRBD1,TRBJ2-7,ASSFATGGHTYEQY
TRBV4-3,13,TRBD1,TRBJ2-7,ASRRGTGWIYEQY
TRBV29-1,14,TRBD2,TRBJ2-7,SVDGTSGGAYDEQY
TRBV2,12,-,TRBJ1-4,ATSPGATNEKLF
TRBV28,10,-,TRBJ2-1,ASSLLYNEQF
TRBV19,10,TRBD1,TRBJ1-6,ASSGDRGPLH
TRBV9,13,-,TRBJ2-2,ASSVGASHTGELF
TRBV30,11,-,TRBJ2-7,AWSVAAPYEQY
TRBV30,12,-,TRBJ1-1,AWSITTGSTEAF
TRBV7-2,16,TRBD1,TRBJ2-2,ASSPRQGRNSNTGELF
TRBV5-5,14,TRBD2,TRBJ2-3,ASTSLSGGPSDTQY
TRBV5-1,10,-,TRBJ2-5,ASSLAQETQY
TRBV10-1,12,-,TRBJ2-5,ASRKSGSRETQY